Listed below are T cell receptor beta chains from one sample, sequenced in a study of T cell responses to AZD1222 COVID-19 vaccine. Clones were read by immunoSEQ multiplex PCR, and TCRdb kept only the in-frame ones, dropping some. The data hold some 56,000 clones, with approximately 85% observed a single time. The source was peripheral blood, collected on day 0 of AZD1222 vaccination. The source is an adult in good health. CDR3s include the opening cysteine and the closing phenylalanine or tryptophan. Fields, in order: CDR3 length, J gene, clone size, V gene, D gene, CDR3 DNA, CDR3 protein. D genes are given only for firm matches. The size field is filled for only some rows; it gives once, few, many or a size class.

>15|TRBJ1-3|many|TRBV7-9|TRBD1
TGTGCCAGCAGCTTTTCAACAGGGGGTGGAAACACCATATATTTT
CASSFSTGGGNTIYF
>16|TRBJ1-5|-|TRBV3-1/TRBV3-2|-
TGTGCCAGCAGCCCAAGTCATGCGGGGGGCAGGCAGCCCCAGCATTTT
CASSPSHAGGRQPQHF
>14|TRBJ2-7|-|TRBV6-5|-
TGTGCCAGCAGGCCTCGGGGCGGGGTACACGAGCAGTACTTC
CASRPRGGVHEQYF
>13|TRBJ1-5|-|TRBV11-2|-
TGTGCCAGCAGCTTTAGTGGGGGTCAGCCCCAGCATTTT
CASSFSGGQPQHF
>17|TRBJ2-3|-|TRBV4-2|-
TGTGCCAGCAGCCAAGATGAGGGGCGTCTTAACACAGATACGCAGTATTTT
CASSQDEGRLNTDTQYF
>15|TRBJ2-5|-|TRBV11-2|TRBD2
TGTGCCAGCAGCTTAGGGGGACTAGACCAAGAGACCCAGTACTTC
CASSLGGLDQETQYF
>14|TRBJ2-7|-|TRBV7-2|TRBD1
TGTGCCAGCAGCCACACAGGGGGGCTCTACGAGCAGTACTTC
CASSHTGGLYEQYF
>13|TRBJ1-2|-|TRBV5-4|TRBD1
TGTGCCAGCAGCTACAGGGGAGGGGTCGGCTACACCTTC
CASSYRGGVGYTF
>16|TRBJ1-1|-|TRBV5-1|TRBD1
TGCGCCAGCAGCCGACAGGGGGCGTCGGCGAACACTGAAGCTTTCTTT
CASSRQGASANTEAFF
>15|TRBJ2-3|-|TRBV6-2/TRBV6-3|TRBD2
TGTGCCAGCAGTTACTTAGCGGGGGGGCCGGGTACGCAGTATTTT
CASSYLAGGPGTQYF
>14|TRBJ1-4|-|TRBV14|-
TGTGCCAGCAGCCGGTACAGCAGGGTCGAAAAACTGTTTTTT
CASSRYSRVEKLFF
>13|TRBJ2-1|-|TRBV6-5|-
TGTGCCAGCACCTCGCCATGGGGCAATGAGCAGTTCTTC
CASTSPWGNEQFF
>13|TRBJ1-4|-|TRBV7-8|-
TGTGCCAGCAGCTTAGTACGTGAAGAAAAACTGTTTTTT
CASSLVREEKLFF
>13|TRBJ2-5|-|TRBV11-2|-
TGTGCCAGCAGCTTAGATCGACAAGAGACCCAGTACTTC
CASSLDRQETQYF
>14|TRBJ2-1|-|TRBV3-1/TRBV3-2|-
TGTGCCAGCAGCCAAAAGGCACGTCAGGGGGGGCAGTTCTTC
CASSQKARQGGQFF
>11|TRBJ1-2|-|TRBV20-1|-
TGCAGTGCAACAGGACAGAGGGGCTACACCTTC
CSATGQRGYTF
>15|TRBJ1-4|-|TRBV11-2|TRBD1
TGTGCCAGCAGTTTTATGGGACAGGGGATAGAAAAACTGTTTTTT
CASSFMGQGIEKLFF
>14|TRBJ1-1|-|TRBV5-5|TRBD1
TGTGCCAGCACCCAAACAGGGGGTAGCACTGAAGCTTTCTTT
CASTQTGGSTEAFF
>14|TRBJ2-7|-|TRBV7-8|-
TGTGCCAGCAGCTTAGGGCTAGTTATCTACGAGCAGTACTTC
CASSLGLVIYEQYF
>16|TRBJ2-2|-|TRBV5-1|-
TGCGCCAGCAGCTTGGCCGGTGCAGGTACCACCGGGGAGCTGTTTTTT
CASSLAGAGTTGELFF
>13|TRBJ1-5|-|TRBV18|-
TGTGCCAGCTCCACCGGTGCCAATCAGCCCCAGCATTTT
CASSTGANQPQHF
>14|TRBJ1-4|-|TRBV6-5|TRBD1
TGTGCCAGCAGGGGAACAGGGGGCAACGAAAAACTGTTTTTT
CASRGTGGNEKLFF